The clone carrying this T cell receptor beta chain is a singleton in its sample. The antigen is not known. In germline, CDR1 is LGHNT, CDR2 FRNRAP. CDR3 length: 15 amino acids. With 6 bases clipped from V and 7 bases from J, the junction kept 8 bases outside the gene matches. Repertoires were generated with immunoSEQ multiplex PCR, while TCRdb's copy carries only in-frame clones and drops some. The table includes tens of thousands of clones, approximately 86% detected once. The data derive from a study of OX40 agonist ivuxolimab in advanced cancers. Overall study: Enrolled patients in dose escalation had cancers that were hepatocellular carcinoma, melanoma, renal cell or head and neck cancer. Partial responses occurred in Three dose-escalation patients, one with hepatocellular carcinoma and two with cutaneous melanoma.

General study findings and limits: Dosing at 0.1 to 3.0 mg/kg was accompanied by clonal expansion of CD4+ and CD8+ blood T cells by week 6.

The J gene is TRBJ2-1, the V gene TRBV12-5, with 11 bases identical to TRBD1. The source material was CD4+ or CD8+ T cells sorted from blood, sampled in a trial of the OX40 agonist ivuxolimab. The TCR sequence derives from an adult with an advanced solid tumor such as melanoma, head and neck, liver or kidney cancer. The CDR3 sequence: CASGPWTGGRNEQFF. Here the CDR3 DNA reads TGTGCTAGTGGCCCCTGGACAGGGGGCAGGAATGAGCAGTTCTTC. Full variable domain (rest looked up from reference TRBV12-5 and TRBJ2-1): DARVTQTPRHKVTEMGQEVTMRCQPILGHNTVFWYRQTMMQGLELLAYFRNRAPLDDSGMPKDRFSAEMPDATLATLKIQPSEPRDSAVYFCASGPWTGGRNEQFFGPGTRLTVL.